Here is one T cell receptor (beta chain) with its context. The data belong to a study of blood T cell repertoires in COVID-19. Whole-study context: The cDNA or gDNA used as material had been derived from T cells, B-cell-depleted T cells, or PBMCs.

Profiled with immunoSEQ multiplex PCR; TCRdb holds only in-frame clones, not every one. Here the sample spans about 150,000 clones, 75% to 90% being singletons. The germline gives CDR1 SGHNT, CDR2 YYREEE (reference sequence). Trimming took 4 bases from V and 3 from J; bases not matched to a gene: 4. The CDR3 extends over 14 amino acids. This TCR was recovered from a man between 18 and 35 years old with COVID-19, enrolled during active disease. The chain carries TRBV5-4 and TRBJ1-2, with 9 positions matching TRBD1. Sequenced input: peripheral blood. This chain's CDR3 is CASSQDRGYYGYTF. The CDR3 DNA sequence: TGTGCCAGCAGCCAGGACAGGGGTTACTATGGCTACACCTTC.